Listed here are 20 T cell receptor beta chains from one sample, sequenced in a study of T cell clonality in common variable immunodeficiency. Clones were sequenced by immunoSEQ multiplex PCR, and TCRdb holds only the in-frame ones, with some missing. The sample yields some 33,000 clones, without any singletons. The sample comprised peripheral blood mononuclear cells. Receptors originate from a person aged 18-69 years in good health.

This clone has at least ten counts. The CDR3 is cut off 3 residues early in the read; its end comes from the germline J gene. V is TRBV30 and J is TRBJ1-2; perhaps TRBD1 as D (5 bases). The CDR3 length is 14 residues. Germline V gene lookup returns CDR1 GTSNPN and CDR2 SVGIG (reference sequence). Trimming removed 8 bases at V and 0 bases at J, with 16 bases between. CDR3 sequence reads: CATRAWGPNYGYTF. The DNA read from the CDR3 is TGTGCCACCCGGGCCTGGGGCCCTAACTATGGC.

This clone was seen more than once but under ten times. Coverage ceases 3 residues before the CDR3 finishes, and the germline J gene fills in the end. The V gene is TRBV5-6, the J gene TRBJ2-4; perhaps TRBD1 as D (5 bases). CDR1 and CDR2 from the germline V gene are SGHDT and YYEEEE. This CDR3 spans 13 amino acids. The sequenced CDR3 bases are TGTGCCAGCAGCTTGCCGCAGGGTAGAAGT. Its translation is CASSLPQGRS. The complete CDR3 protein is CASSLPQGRSQYF. Full variable domain (outside the CDR3, taken from reference TRBV5-6 and TRBJ2-4): DAGVTQSPTHLIKTRGQQVTLRCSPKSGHDTVSWYQQALGQGPQFIFQYYEEEERQRGNFPDRFSGHQFPNYSSELNVNALLLGDSALYLCASSLPQGRSQYFGAGTRLSVL.

This clone was counted at least ten times. The CDR3 end is not reached by the read, which stops 3 residues before it; the germline J gene fills it in. This sequence joins TRBV5-6 and TRBJ1-2, with 9 bases identical to TRBD1. The germline CDR1 and CDR2 sequences are SGHDT and YYEEEE. With V trimmed by 1 base and J by 4 bases, 5 bases remained unmatched. The CDR3 consists of 15 residues. The CDR3 DNA, read in part, is TGTGCCAGCAGCTTGTGGGACAGGGTCTCCTATGGC. This sequence encodes CASSLWDRVSYG. Given in full, the CDR3 is CASSLWDRVSYGYTF. Looking up the rest from reference TRBV5-6 and TRBJ1-2 gives the full variable domain: DAGVTQSPTHLIKTRGQQVTLRCSPKSGHDTVSWYQQALGQGPQFIFQYYEEEERQRGNFPDRFSGHQFPNYSSELNVNALLLGDSALYLCASSLWDRVSYGYTFGSGTRLTVV.

Many counts were recorded for this clone. The read ends 3 residues before the CDR3 terminus; that terminus is restored from the germline J gene. J is TRBJ2-3 and V is TRBV7-3; 7 bases line up with TRBD1. The CDR3 sequence is 15 residues long. Germline loops: CDR1 SGHTA, CDR2 FQGTGA. The DNA read from the CDR3 is TGTGCCAGCAGCGCTGCAGGGGGAAGAGGGGAGACG. This codes for CASSAAGGRGET. The CDR3 reads in full as CASSAAGGRGETQYF.

This clone appeared many times. The read terminates 3 residues before the CDR3 end, so the remaining end is supplied by the germline J gene. V is TRBV18 and J is TRBJ2-3; TRBD1 matches 9 bases. Germline V gene data show CDR1 as KGHSH and CDR2 as LQKENI. This CDR3 is built from 18 residues. V lost 4 bases and J lost 0; bases outside the gene matches: 11. CDR3 amino acids: CASSQIPGQGLSTDTQYF. The DNA read from the CDR3 is TGTGCCAGCTCACAAATCCCGGGACAGGGACTGAGCACAGATACG.

This clone occurred many times. The CDR3 end is not reached by the read, which stops 3 residues before it; the germline J gene fills it in. J is TRBJ2-7 and V is TRBV5-1, with 9 positions matching TRBD1. Per germline, CDR1 SGHRS and CDR2 YFSETQ. V lost 4 bases, J lost 5 bases, and 7 bases stayed unmatched. This CDR3 region has 14 residues. CDR3 bases read: TGCGCCAGCAGCCCAGGGACAGGGAAGCACGAG. Amino acid sequence: CASSPGTGKHE. The CDR3 as a whole reads CASSPGTGKHEQYF. The full variable domain, rest sourced from reference TRBV5-1 and TRBJ2-7, is KAGVTQTPRYLIKTRGQQVTLSCSPISGHRSVSWYQQTPGQGLQFLFEYFSETQRNKGNFPGRFSGRQFSNSRSEMNVSTLELGDSALYLCASSPGTGKHEQYFGPGTRLTVT.

This clone was picked up many times. The read terminates 3 residues ahead of where the CDR3 ends, so the germline J gene completes it. The V gene is TRBV20-1, the J gene TRBJ2-5, with a possible D match to TRBD2 (6 bases). The V end lost 6 bases, the J end lost 1 base, and 15 bases lay between the germline ends. Germline V CDR1 and CDR2: DFQATT, SNEGSKA (reference sequence). The CDR3 runs 14 residues. CDR3 in amino acids: CSARRLGPQETQYF. The CDR3 bases that were read are TGCAGTGCCCGCAGACTAGGCCCCCAAGAGACC.

This clone was found many times. The read stops 3 residues short of the end of the CDR3; the missing end is completed from the germline J gene. Other DNA sequences within the sample encode an identical CDR3. This rearrangement joins TRBV18 to TRBJ1-3; possibly TRBD1 for D (5 bases). With 3 bases removed from V and 2 bases from J, the gap between germline ends came to 14 bases. CDR3 length: 16 amino acids. Germline CDR1 and CDR2: KGHSH and LQKENI. Incomplete CDR3 DNA: TGTGCCAGCTCACCGGCAGGGCCGGCCACTGGAAACACC. Encoded protein: CASSPAGPATGNT. The entire CDR3 protein is CASSPAGPATGNTIYF.

This clone was detected ten times or more. The read ends 3 residues shy of where the CDR3 ends; the end is completed using the germline J gene. The V gene is TRBV18, the J gene TRBJ1-1; D remains ambiguous. The CDR3 totals 14 residues. V lost 2 bases to trimming and J lost 3 bases, with 10 bases between them. Germline V gene lookup returns CDR1 KGHSH and CDR2 LQKENI. CDR3: CASSPERGDTEAFF. The covered CDR3 bases are TGTGCCAGCTCACCAGAGCGGGGTGACACTGAA.

Ten or more counts support this clone. The read is 3 residues too short to cover the CDR3 end, so that end is filled in from the germline J gene. V is TRBV5-5 and J is TRBJ1-2; 7 nucleotides agree with TRBD1. Per the germline V gene, CDR1 is SGHKS and CDR2 is YYEKEE (reference sequence). This CDR3 spans 13 amino acids. J gave up 5 bases and V 0 bases, and 1 base lay outside the gene matches. CDR3 DNA (partial): TGTGCCAGCAGCTTGGCAGGGGGTTATGGC. Its translation is CASSLAGGYG. The entire CDR3 is CASSLAGGYGYTF.

This clone has more than one count but fewer than ten. The read stops 3 residues short of the end of the CDR3; the missing end is completed from the germline J gene. V is TRBV7-8 and J is TRBJ1-1; D call uncertain. The CDR3 totals 13 residues. Germline V gene data show CDR1 as SGHVS and CDR2 as FQNEAQ. The CDR3 loop reads CASSPPKYNEAFF. The CDR3 DNA, read in part, is TGTGCCAGCAGCCCTCCAAAATACAATGAG. The full variable domain, in which reference TRBV7-8 and TRBJ1-1 provide the parts outside the CDR3, is GAGVSQSPRYKVAKRGQDVALRCDPISGHVSLFWYQQALGQGPEFLTYFQNEAQLDKSGLPSDRFFAERPEGSVSTLKIQRTQQEDSAVYLCASSPPKYNEAFFGQGTRLTVV.

This clone was detected many times. The read is 3 residues too short to cover the CDR3 end, so that end is filled in from the germline J gene. The genes are TRBV7-9 and TRBJ2-5; D is undetermined. Germline V CDR1 and CDR2: SEHNR, FQNEAQ (reference sequence). This CDR3 is 14 amino acids long. Between the trimmed V and J ends, which lost 0 bases and 0 bases, there was a span of 5 bases. The sequenced CDR3 bases are TGTGCCAGCAGCTTAGCCGCAGACCAAGAGACC. Amino acids: CASSLAADQET. The full CDR3 reads CASSLAADQETQYF.

This clone was seen repeatedly, ten times or more. The CDR3 is cut off 3 residues early in the read; its end comes from the germline J gene. This chain links TRBV30 with TRBJ1-1; D is uncertain. With 5 bases removed from V and 3 bases from J, the gap between germline ends came to 13 bases. The CDR3 runs to 13 residues. Germline CDR1 reads GTSNPN; CDR2 reads SVGIG (reference sequence). The DNA read from the CDR3 is TGTGCCTGGGGGATGGACTGGGACACTGAA. Protein product: CAWGMDWDTE. The whole CDR3 region reads CAWGMDWDTEAFF.

This clone was detected a few times. A far larger clone is only one base removed, so a read error is likely. The CDR3 end falls 3 residues outside the read, so it is completed with the germline J gene. V gene TRBV19 combines with J gene TRBJ1-2; D is undetermined. The germline gives CDR1 LNHDA, CDR2 SQIVND (reference sequence). The CDR3 is made up of 11 amino acids. Incomplete CDR3 DNA: TGTGCCAGTAGCCAGTACAATGAG. Protein product: CASSQYNE. The whole CDR3 sequence is CASSQYNEYTF.

Worth noting for this clone: The CDR3 end lies 3 residues beyond the end of the read and is filled in from the germline J gene. The chain recombines TRBV20-1 with TRBJ1-2, with 8 bases that match TRBD1. The ends lost 1 base at V and 5 bases at J; junction bases unmatched: 12. CDR1 is DFQATT and CDR2 is SNEGSKA in the germline V gene (reference sequence). The CDR3 loop spans 16 amino acids. The chain's CDR3 is CSARANTGTGRYGYTF. The CDR3 bases that were read are TGCAGTGCTAGAGCTAATACCGGGACAGGACGTTATGGC.

The sample holds a few counts of this clone. The junction shows a germline mismatch at one end, possibly a read error. The CDR3 end is not reached by the read, which stops 3 residues before it; the germline J gene fills it in. Other DNA sequences in the sample encode the same CDR3. The chain is built from TRBV20-1 and TRBJ1-3; 7 bases line up with TRBD1. The germline CDR1 and CDR2 sequences are DFQATT and SNEGSKA (reference sequence). This CDR3 has 16 amino acids. CDR3 sequence reads: CSAPIKTGAPGDTIYF. The DNA read from the CDR3 is TGCAGTGCTCCGATCAAAACAGGGGCCCCAGGAGACACT.

About this clone: Read sequence stops 3 residues before the CDR3 end, and the germline J gene provides the missing end. V is TRBV7-2 and J is TRBJ1-2; D perhaps matches TRBD1 (6 bases). This CDR3 has 14 amino acids. CDR1 is SGHTA, CDR2 FQGNSA, per germline. The CDR3 protein is CASSPPGGTDTYTF. The DNA read from the CDR3 is TGTGCCAGCAGCCCTCCGGGGGGCACAGATACC.

This clone was counted many times. The read gets to within 3 residues of the CDR3 end, and the germline J gene fills in the rest. The chain employs TRBV10-3 and TRBJ2-5; TRBD1 matches at 8 bases. This CDR3 is 13 amino acids long. The junction had 6 bases not matched to a gene; V was cut back by 6 bases and J by 6 bases. Per the germline V gene, CDR1 is ENHRY and CDR2 is SYGVKD. The CDR3 sequence: CAISRTGKKTQYF. The sequenced CDR3 bases are TGTGCCATCAGCCGGACAGGGAAGAAGACC.

This clone is termed medium-sized. Read data end 3 residues before the CDR3 end; the end is taken from the germline J gene. The V call is TRBV6-1, the J call TRBJ2-7; the D is unclear. The germline CDR1 and CDR2 sequences are MNHNS and SASEGT. V shed 0 bases and J shed 0 bases, with 9 bases lying between them. The CDR3 contains 15 residues. Partial CDR3 DNA: TGTGCCAGCAGTGAAGCTCCCAGGAGCTCCTACGAG. Translation gives CASSEAPRSSYE. The whole CDR3 protein reads CASSEAPRSSYEQYF.

This clone was counted many times. The read terminates 3 residues ahead of where the CDR3 ends, so the germline J gene completes it. The chain employs TRBV19 and TRBJ1-6; TRBD1 is a possible D gene (5 bases). Germline V gene sequence: CDR1 LNHDA, CDR2 SQIVND (reference sequence). Trimming cost V 3 bases and J 5 bases, with 20 bases left between them. CDR3 length: 18 amino acids. The CDR3 here is CASSMFLERGFNNSPLHF. The CDR3 bases that were read are TGTGCCAGTAGTATGTTTCTCGAGCGGGGCTTTAATAATTCACCC.